These 16 T cell receptor beta chains were all obtained from the same sample, sequenced in a study of response to subunit inactivated influenza vaccine. TCRdb itself ran the RT-PCR reads through MiXCR, one entry per CDR3 protein. The sample records about 570,000 distinct CDR3 sequences, approximately 11% being singletons. These sequences were also reported in another study, on T cells expressing NK-cell markers. As reported in that work: cDNA encoding TCR beta was synthesized via 5'RACE template switching incorporating UMIs.

The sample in question was PBMCs from blood, obtained on the day of vaccination. The receptors were gathered from a middle-aged man who received an inactivated influenza vaccine.

This clonotype was recorded at least ten times. The chain joins TRBV29-1 to TRBJ1-2, with D possibly matching TRBD1 (6 bases). V was clipped by 6 bases and J by 7 bases, with 9 bases between them. The germline CDR1 and CDR2 sequences are SQVTM and ANQGSEA. The CDR3 consists of 10 residues. In DNA, the CDR3 is TGCAGCGTCTCGACAGGTGGCTACACCTTC. Amino acid sequence: CSVSTGGYTF.

This clonotype has more than one count but fewer than ten. This chain joins TRBV2 and TRBJ2-3; 14 nucleotides align to TRBD2. Germline-derived CDR1 and CDR2 are SNHLY and FYNNEI. This CDR3 has 14 amino acids. Germline trimming cut 6 bases from V and 8 bases from J; bases unmatched to any gene: 4. Written as DNA, the CDR3 is TGTGCCAGCAGCGGGACTAGCGGGAGAGGTACGCAGTATTTT. It translates to CASSGTSGRGTQYF.

V usage is TRBV3-1 and J usage is TRBJ1-1; D may be TRBD1 (5 bases). V gave up 1 base and J gave up 8 bases, with 14 bases separating them. CDR3 length: 14 residues. CDR1 is LGHDT, CDR2 YNNKEL, per germline (reference sequence). In nucleotides, the CDR3 is TGTGCCAGCAGCCAAGGGGGCCTACGGGGGGAAGCTTTCTTT. Amino acid sequence: CASSQGGLRGEAFF.

This clonotype was recorded a few times. The rearrangement links TRBV3-1 to TRBJ2-7; no clear D gene. Germline V gene sequence: CDR1 LGHDT, CDR2 YNNKEL (reference sequence). This CDR3 has 14 residues. Trimming took 0 bases from V and 3 from J, leaving 9 bases between them. CDR3 in amino acids: CASSQDKGYYEQYF. The DNA of the CDR3 is TGTGCCAGCAGCCAAGATAAAGGGTACTACGAGCAGTACTTC.

In its sample, this clonotype was seen once. The CDR3 is CASSSTGTSGANVLTF. The CDR3, as DNA: TGTGCCAGCAGCTCGACTGGGACATCCGGGGCCAACGTCCTGACTTTC. This chain connects TRBV5-5 to TRBJ2-6, with D maybe TRBD1 (6 bases). Germline V CDR1 and CDR2: SGHKS, YYEKEE (reference sequence). Between the trimmed V and J ends, which lost 3 bases and 4 bases, there was a span of 14 bases. The CDR3 spans 16 residues.

This clonotype was counted a few times. The CDR3 DNA reads TGTGCCAGCAGTTTTGCCAGCATGAACACTGAAGCTTTCTTT. Its protein product is CASSFASMNTEAFF. This chain links TRBV12-3 or TRBV12-4 with TRBJ1-1; no reliable D call. Trimming left V 3 bases short and J 0 bases short, with 8 bases between. CDR3 length: 14 residues.

This clonotype was observed a handful of times. V usage is TRBV20-1 and J usage is TRBJ2-5, with D tentatively TRBD1 or TRBD2 (6 bases each). The V end lost 2 bases, the J end lost 7 bases, and 23 bases lay between the germline ends. Germline values: CDR1 DFQATT, CDR2 SNEGSKA (reference sequence). This CDR3 is built from 16 residues. The CDR3 is CSARPTPGERAGTQYF. The CDR3 region has the DNA TGCAGTGCTAGACCGACCCCAGGGGAGCGGGCAGGGACCCAGTACTTC.

This clonotype is medium-sized (0.01 to 0.1%) by share. The V and J genes are TRBV5-5 and TRBJ2-3, with 8 positions matching TRBD1. V shed 0 bases, J shed 4 bases, and the junction held 4 bases outside the gene matches. This CDR3 has 15 residues. Germline CDR1 reads SGHKS; CDR2 reads YYEKEE (reference sequence). The DNA for the CDR3 is TGTGCCAGCAGCTTGGGCCAGGGGGCCGCAGATACGCAGTATTTT. It codes for CASSLGQGAADTQYF.

The gene calls are TRBV20-1 and TRBJ2-2, with TRBD1 matching over 7 bases. The CDR3 extends over 17 amino acids. The V gene's germline CDR1 is DFQATT and CDR2 SNEGSKA (reference sequence). V was clipped by 0 bases and J by 5 bases; unmatched bases: 12. This CDR3 is CSARDRATGMSTGELFF. CDR3 DNA: TGCAGTGCTAGAGATCGGGCGACAGGGATGAGTACCGGGGAGCTGTTTTTT.

The rearrangement links TRBV7-9 to TRBJ1-2; D not resolved. Trimming took 4 bases from V and 4 from J, leaving 13 bases between them. CDR1 SEHNR and CDR2 FQNEAQ come from the germline V gene (reference sequence). This CDR3 contains 14 residues. The CDR3 DNA is TGTGCCAGCAGCTCCGCCAGACACCTCTATGGCTACACCTTC. Its translation is CASSSARHLYGYTF.

The chain is built from TRBV5-1 and TRBJ2-7; D could derive from TRBD1 or TRBD2 (6 bases each). The V gene's germline CDR1 is SGHRS and CDR2 YFSETQ. The CDR3 has 17 amino acids. Trimming removed 1 base at V and 7 bases at J, with 24 bases between. The CDR3 protein is CASSLSPGAPDLAEQYF. Here the CDR3 DNA reads TGCGCCAGCAGCTTGTCCCCGGGGGCTCCCGACTTGGCGGAGCAGTACTTC.

The chain links TRBV7-2 to TRBJ2-7; a possible D gene is TRBD1 (8 bases). The V end lost 5 bases, the J end lost 6 bases, and 20 bases lay between the germline ends. This CDR3 region has 15 residues. The germline gives CDR1 SGHTA, CDR2 FQGNSA. The CDR3 sequence: CASSPNRGGAGEQYF. In DNA form, the CDR3 reads TGTGCCAGCAGCCCTAACAGGGGGGGCGCCGGCGAGCAGTACTTC.

This chain connects TRBV3-1 to TRBJ2-4, with D perhaps given as TRBD1 or TRBD2 (6 bases each). V lost 0 bases and J lost 9, with 15 bases in between. The CDR3 length is 15 residues. Germline lookup yields CDR1 LGHDT and CDR2 YNNKEL (reference sequence). The CDR3 DNA is TGTGCCAGCAGCCAAGATTCGGGGGCGCATCGCATTCAGTACTTC. It specifies CASSQDSGAHRIQYF.

DNA for the CDR3: TGTGCCAGCAGTGAATGGACAGGGGGCTACGAGCAGTACTTC. It codes for CASSEWTGGYEQYF. The chain joins TRBV6-1 to TRBJ2-7, with 10 bases matching TRBD1. Unmatched junction bases numbered 1, after V lost 2 bases and J lost 3 bases. The V gene's germline CDR1 is MNHNS and CDR2 SASEGT. This CDR3 spans 14 amino acids.

V gene TRBV5-1 combines with J gene TRBJ2-1; D might be TRBD1 (5 bases). V lost 0 bases to trimming and J lost 0 bases, with 10 bases between them. The germline gives CDR1 SGHRS, CDR2 YFSETQ. The CDR3 runs to 16 residues. The CDR3 DNA is TGCGCCAGCAGCTTGGTGCTAGGGGCCTCCTACAATGAGCAGTTCTTC. This encodes CASSLVLGASYNEQFF.

This clonotype was counted a few times. The chain is built from TRBV6-5 and TRBJ1-4, with D possibly being TRBD1 (5 bases). Germline CDR1 is MNHEY and CDR2 is SVGAGI. Trimming pared 3 bases from V and 7 bases from J, leaving 12 bases between. The CDR3 runs 14 residues. CDR3 protein: CASSYSGRGEKLFF. The CDR3 DNA reads TGTGCCAGCAGTTATTCTGGGAGGGGTGAAAAACTGTTTTTT.